This TCR beta chain was sequenced during a study of monozygotic twins with inflammatory bowel disease. Findings of the study overall: In patient repertoires, differing immunosuppressive treatments may have added some variability. Especially where disease activity was present, IBD patients had fewer clonotypes in common with others than healthy twins did.

As concerns this clonotype: Its antigen is still unknown.

The CDR3 is 15 residues long. Germline assignment: CDR1 SGHTA and CDR2 FQGNSA. Each donor supplied more than 2 ml of blood. TCRalpha and TCRbeta cDNA went through two nested PCRs of approximately 17 and 9 cycles. TCRdb reprocessed the 5' RACE reads and keeps a single row for each CDR3 protein, giving no DNA. The listing contains approximately 330,000 distinct CDR3 sequences. This chain joins TRBV7-2 and TRBJ2-5; TCRdb reports TRBD1, a call that lacks DNA to check it against. The sequence came from a human donor with ulcerative colitis or Crohn's disease, or a healthy co-twin of an affected twin (not recorded which). Sequenced sample: blood. The CDR3: CASSLDLGGGKTQYF.